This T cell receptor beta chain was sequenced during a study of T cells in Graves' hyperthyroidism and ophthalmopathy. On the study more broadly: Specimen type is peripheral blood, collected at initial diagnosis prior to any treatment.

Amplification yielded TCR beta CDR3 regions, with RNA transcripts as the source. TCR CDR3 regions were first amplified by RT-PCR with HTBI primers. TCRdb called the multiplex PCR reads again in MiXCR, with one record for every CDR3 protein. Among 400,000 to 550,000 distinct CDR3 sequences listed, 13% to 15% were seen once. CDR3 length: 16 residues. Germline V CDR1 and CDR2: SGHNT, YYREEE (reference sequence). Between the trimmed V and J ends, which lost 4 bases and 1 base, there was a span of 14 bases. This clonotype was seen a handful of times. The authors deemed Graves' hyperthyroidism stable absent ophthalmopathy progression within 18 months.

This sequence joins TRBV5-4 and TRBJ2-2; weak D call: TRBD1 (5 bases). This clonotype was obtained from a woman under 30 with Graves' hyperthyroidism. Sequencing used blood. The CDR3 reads CASSQGADWNTGELFF. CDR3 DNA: TGTGCCAGCAGCCAAGGGGCCGATTGGAACACCGGGGAGCTGTTTTTT. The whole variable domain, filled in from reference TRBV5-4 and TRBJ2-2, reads ETGVTQSPTHLIKTRGQQVTLRCSSQSGHNTVSWYQQALGQGPQFIFQYYREEENGRGNFPPRFSGLQFPNYSSELNVNALELDDSALYLCASSQGADWNTGELFFGEGSRLTVL.